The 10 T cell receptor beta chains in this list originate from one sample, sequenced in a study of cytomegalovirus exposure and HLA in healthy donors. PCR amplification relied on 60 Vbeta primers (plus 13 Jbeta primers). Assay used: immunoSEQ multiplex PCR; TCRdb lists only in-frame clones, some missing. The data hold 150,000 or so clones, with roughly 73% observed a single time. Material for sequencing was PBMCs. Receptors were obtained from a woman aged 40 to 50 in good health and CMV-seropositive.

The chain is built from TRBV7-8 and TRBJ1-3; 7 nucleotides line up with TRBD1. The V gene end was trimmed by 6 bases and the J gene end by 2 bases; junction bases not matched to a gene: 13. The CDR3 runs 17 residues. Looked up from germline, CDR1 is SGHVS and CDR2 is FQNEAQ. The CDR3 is CASRLGQLTGPGNTIYF. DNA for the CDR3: TGTGCCAGCAGGCTGGGGCAACTGACAGGGCCTGGAAACACCATATATTTT. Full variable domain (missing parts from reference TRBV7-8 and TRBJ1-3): GAGVSQSPRYKVAKRGQDVALRCDPISGHVSLFWYQQALGQGPEFLTYFQNEAQLDKSGLPSDRFFAERPEGSVSTLKIQRTQQEDSAVYLCASRLGQLTGPGNTIYFGEGSWLTVV.

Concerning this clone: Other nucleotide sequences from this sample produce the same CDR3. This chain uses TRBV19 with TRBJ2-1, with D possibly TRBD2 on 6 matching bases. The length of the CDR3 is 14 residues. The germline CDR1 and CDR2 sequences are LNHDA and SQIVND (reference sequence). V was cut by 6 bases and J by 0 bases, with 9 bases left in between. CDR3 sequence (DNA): TGTGCCAGTAGCCCCGGGAGCTCCTACAATGAGCAGTTCTTC. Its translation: CASSPGSSYNEQFF.

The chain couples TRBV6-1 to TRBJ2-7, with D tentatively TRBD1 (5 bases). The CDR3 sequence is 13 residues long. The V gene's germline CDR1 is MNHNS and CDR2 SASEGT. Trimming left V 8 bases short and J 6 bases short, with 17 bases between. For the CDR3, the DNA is TGTGCCAGCGAGCTCACAGGCCGGGTCGAGCAGTACTTC. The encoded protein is CASELTGRVEQYF.

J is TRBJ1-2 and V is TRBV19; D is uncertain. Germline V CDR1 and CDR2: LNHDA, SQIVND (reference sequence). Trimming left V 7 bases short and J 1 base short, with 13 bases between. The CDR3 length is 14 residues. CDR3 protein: CASTFPGLNYGYTF. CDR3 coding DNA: TGTGCCAGTACCTTTCCAGGCCTTAACTATGGCTACACCTTC.

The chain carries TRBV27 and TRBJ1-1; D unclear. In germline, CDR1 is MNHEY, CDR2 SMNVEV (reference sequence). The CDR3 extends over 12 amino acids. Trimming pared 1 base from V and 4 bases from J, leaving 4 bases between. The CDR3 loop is CASSLWATEAFF. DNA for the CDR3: TGTGCCAGCAGTTTATGGGCCACTGAAGCTTTCTTT.

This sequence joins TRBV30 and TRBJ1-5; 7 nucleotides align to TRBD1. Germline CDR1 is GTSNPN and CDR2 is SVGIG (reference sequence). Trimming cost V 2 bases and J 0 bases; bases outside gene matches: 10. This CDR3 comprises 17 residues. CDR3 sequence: CAWSPGGGGLSNQPQHF. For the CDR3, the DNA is TGTGCCTGGAGTCCAGGGGGTGGGGGGCTTAGCAATCAGCCCCAGCATTTT.

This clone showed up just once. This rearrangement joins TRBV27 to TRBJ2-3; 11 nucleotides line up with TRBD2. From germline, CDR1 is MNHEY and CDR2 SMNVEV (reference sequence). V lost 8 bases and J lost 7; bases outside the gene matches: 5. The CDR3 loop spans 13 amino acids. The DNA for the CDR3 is TGTGCCAGCGGGACTAGCGGCACCAATACGCAGTATTTT. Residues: CASGTSGTNTQYF.

CDR3 sequence: CASIKGQGFYEQYF. The DNA of the CDR3 is TGTGCCAGCATCAAAGGACAGGGTTTCTACGAGCAGTACTTC. The rearrangement joins TRBV28 to TRBJ2-7, with TRBD1 matching 8 bases. V was pared by 7 bases and J by 3 bases, with 8 bases of the junction left unmatched. Germline V CDR1 and CDR2: MDHEN, SYDVKM. The CDR3 covers 14 residues.

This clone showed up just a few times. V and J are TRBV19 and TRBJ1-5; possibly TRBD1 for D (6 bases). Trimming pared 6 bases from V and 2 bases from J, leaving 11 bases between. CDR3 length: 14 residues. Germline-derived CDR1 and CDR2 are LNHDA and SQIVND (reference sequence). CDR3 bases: TGTGCCAGTAGCACCGGACAGCGCAATCAGCCCCAGCATTTT. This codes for CASSTGQRNQPQHF.

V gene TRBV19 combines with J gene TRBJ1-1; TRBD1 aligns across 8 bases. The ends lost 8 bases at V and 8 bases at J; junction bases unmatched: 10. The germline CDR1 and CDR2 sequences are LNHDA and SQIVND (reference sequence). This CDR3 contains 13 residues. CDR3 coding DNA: TGTGCCAGTGGTAAGAGCAGGGGGCGCGAAGCTTTCTTT. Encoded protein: CASGKSRGREAFF.